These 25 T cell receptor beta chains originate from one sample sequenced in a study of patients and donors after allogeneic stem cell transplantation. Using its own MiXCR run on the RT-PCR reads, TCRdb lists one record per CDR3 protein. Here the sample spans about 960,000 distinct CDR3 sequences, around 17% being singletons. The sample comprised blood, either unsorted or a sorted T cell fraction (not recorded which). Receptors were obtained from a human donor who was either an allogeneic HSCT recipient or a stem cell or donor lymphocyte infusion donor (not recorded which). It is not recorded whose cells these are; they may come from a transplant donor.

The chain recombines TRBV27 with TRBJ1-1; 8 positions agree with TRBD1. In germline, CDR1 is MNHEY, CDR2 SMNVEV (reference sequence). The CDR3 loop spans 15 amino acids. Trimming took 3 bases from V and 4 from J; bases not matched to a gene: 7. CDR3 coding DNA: TGTGCCAGCAGTTTCCATAGAACAGGGGGCACTGAAGCTTTCTTT. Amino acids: CASSFHRTGGTEAFF.

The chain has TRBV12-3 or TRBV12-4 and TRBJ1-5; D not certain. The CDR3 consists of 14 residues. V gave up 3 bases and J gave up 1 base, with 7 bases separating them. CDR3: CASSLRESNQPQHF. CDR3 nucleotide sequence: TGTGCCAGCAGTTTGAGGGAAAGCAATCAGCCCCAGCATTTT.

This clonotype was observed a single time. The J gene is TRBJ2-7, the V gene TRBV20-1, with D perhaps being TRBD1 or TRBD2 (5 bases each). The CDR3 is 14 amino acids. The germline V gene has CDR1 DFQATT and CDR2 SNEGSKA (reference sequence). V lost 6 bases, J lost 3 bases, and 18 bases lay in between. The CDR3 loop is CSASPAGTHYEQYF. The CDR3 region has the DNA TGCAGTGCCAGCCCCGCCGGGACGCACTACGAGCAGTACTTC.

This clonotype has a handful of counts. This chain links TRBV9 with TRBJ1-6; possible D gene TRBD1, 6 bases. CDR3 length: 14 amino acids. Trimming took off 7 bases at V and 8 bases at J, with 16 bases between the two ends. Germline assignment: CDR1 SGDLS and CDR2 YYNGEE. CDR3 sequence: CASGRGAGDSPLHF. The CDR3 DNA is TGTGCCAGCGGGCGGGGGGCAGGGGATTCACCCCTCCACTTT. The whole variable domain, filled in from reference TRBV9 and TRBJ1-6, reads DSGVTQTPKHLITATGQRVTLRCSPRSGDLSVYWYQQSLDQGLQFLIQYYNGEERAKGNILERFSAQQFPDLHSELNLSSLELGDSALYFCASGRGAGDSPLHFGNGTRLTVT.

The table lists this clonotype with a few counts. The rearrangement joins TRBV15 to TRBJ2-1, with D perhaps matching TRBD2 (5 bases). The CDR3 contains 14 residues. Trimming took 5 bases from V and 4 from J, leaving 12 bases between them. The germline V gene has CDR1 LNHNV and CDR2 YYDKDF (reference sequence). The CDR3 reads CATSHSSGYNEQFF. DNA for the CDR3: TGTGCCACCAGCCACTCCTCGGGGTACAATGAGCAGTTCTTC.

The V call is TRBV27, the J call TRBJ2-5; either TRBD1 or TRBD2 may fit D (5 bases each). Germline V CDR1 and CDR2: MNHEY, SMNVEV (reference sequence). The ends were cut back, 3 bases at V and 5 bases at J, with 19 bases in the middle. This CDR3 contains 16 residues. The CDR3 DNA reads TGTGCCAGCAGTTTCAACCCTCCGGGACCTATGGAGACCCAGTACTTC. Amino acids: CASSFNPPGPMETQYF.

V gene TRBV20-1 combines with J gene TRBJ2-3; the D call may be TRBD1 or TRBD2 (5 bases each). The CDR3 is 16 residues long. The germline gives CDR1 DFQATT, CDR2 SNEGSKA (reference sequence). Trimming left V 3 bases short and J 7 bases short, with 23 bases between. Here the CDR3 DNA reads TGCAGTGCTAGGGTGCCGGGACCGTCTTTAAGGAATACGCAGTATTTT. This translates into CSARVPGPSLRNTQYF.

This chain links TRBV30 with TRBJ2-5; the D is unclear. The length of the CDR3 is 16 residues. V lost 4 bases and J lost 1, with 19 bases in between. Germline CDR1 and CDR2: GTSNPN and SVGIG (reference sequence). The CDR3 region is CAWKNPGFIVQETQYF. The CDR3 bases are TGTGCCTGGAAAAACCCCGGGTTCATTGTCCAAGAGACCCAGTACTTC. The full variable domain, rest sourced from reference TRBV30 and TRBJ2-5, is SQTIHQWPATLVQPVGSPLSLECTVEGTSNPNLYWYRQAAGRGLQLLFYSVGIGQISSEVPQNLSASRPQDRQFILSSKKLLLSDSGFYLCAWKNPGFIVQETQYFGPGTRLLVL.

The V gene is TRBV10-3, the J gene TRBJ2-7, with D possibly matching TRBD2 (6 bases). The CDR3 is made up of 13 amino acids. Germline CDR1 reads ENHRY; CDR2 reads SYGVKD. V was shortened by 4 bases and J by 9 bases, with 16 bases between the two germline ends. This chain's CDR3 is CAISVGRDGGQYF. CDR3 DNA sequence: TGTGCCATCAGTGTAGGCAGGGACGGGGGGCAGTACTTC.

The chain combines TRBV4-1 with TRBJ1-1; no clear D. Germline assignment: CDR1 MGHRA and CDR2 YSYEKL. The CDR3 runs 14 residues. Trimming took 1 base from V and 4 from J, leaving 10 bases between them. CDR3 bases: TGCGCCAGCAGCCAAGGTGGAGTGGGCACTGAAGCTTTCTTT. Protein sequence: CASSQGGVGTEAFF.

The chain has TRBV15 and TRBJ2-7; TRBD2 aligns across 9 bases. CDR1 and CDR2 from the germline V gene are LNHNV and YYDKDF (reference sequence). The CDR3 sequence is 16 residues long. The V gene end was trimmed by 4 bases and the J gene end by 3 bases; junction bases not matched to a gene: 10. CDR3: CATSTLAGPWDYEQYF. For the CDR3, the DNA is TGTGCCACCAGCACACTAGCGGGCCCCTGGGACTACGAGCAGTACTTC.

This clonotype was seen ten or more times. The CDR3 sequence is CASSFGLAANTGELFF. As DNA, the CDR3 is TGCGCCAGCAGCTTCGGACTAGCGGCGAACACCGGGGAGCTGTTTTTT. The rearrangement uses TRBV5-1 and TRBJ2-2, with 10 bases aligning to TRBD2. CDR3 length equals 16 residues. Trimming removed 2 bases from V and 0 bases from J; junction bases left unmatched: 1. Germline CDR1 is SGHRS and CDR2 is YFSETQ.

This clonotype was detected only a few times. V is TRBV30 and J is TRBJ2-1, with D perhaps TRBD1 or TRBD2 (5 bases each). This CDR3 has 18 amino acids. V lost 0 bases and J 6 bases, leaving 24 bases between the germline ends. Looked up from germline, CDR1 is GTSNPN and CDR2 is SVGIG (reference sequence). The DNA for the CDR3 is TGTGCCTGGAGTGTATCGGGGCTCACCGGGAACCTTGGCAATGAGCAGTTCTTC. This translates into CAWSVSGLTGNLGNEQFF.

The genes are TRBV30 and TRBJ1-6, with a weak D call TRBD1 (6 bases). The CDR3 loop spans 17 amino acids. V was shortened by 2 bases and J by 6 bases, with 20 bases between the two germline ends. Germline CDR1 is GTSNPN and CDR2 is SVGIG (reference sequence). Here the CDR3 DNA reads TGTGCCTGGAGTCAGGGGTGGAGACTTGACGGTAATTCACCCCTCCACTTT. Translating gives CAWSQGWRLDGNSPLHF.

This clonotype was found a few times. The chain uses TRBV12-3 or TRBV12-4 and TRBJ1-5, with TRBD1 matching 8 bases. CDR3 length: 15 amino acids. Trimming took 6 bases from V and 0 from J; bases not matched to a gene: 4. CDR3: CASSPTGDSNQPQHF. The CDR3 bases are TGTGCCAGCAGCCCGACAGGGGATAGCAATCAGCCCCAGCATTTT.

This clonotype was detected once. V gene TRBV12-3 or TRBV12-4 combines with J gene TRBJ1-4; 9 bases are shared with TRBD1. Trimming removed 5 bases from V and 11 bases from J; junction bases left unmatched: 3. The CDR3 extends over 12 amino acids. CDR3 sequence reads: CASSITGGKLFF. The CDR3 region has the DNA TGTGCCAGCAGTATAACAGGGGGCAAACTGTTTTTT.

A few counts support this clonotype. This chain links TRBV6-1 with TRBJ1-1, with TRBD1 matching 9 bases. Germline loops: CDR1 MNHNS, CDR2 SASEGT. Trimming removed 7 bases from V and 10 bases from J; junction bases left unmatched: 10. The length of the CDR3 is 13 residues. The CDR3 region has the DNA TGTGCCAGCATCCACAGGGGGCTGACCCGAGCTTTCTTT. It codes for CASIHRGLTRAFF.

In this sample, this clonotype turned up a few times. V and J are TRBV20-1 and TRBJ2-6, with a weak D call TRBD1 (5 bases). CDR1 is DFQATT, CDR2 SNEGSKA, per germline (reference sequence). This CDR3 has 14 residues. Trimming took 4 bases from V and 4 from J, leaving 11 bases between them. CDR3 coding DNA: TGCAGTGCTAAGGGGCTCTGGGGGGCCAACGTCCTGACTTTC. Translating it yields CSAKGLWGANVLTF.

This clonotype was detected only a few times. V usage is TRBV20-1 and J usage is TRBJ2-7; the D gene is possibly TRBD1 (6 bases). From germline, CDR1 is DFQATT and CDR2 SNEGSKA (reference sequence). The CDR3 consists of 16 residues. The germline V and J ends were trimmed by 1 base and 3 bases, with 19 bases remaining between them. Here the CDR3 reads CSARGAPGTTGYEQYF. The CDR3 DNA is TGCAGTGCTAGAGGAGCCCCCGGGACGACAGGCTACGAGCAGTACTTC.

Here the CDR3 reads CASSSRTSGSSYNEQFF. The CDR3 DNA sequence: TGCGCCAGCAGCTCCCGGACTAGCGGGAGCTCCTACAATGAGCAGTTCTTC. This rearrangement joins TRBV5-1 to TRBJ2-1; 13 bases agree with TRBD2. The CDR3 runs to 17 residues. V trimming: 3 bases; J trimming: 0 bases; junction bases outside the gene matches: 3. CDR1 SGHRS and CDR2 YFSETQ come from the germline V gene.

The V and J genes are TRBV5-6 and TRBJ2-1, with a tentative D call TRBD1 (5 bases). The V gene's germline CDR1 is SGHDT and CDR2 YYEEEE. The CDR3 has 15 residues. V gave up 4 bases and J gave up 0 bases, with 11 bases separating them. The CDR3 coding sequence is TGTGCCAGCAGCGTGGGGCTCTACTCCTACAATGAGCAGTTCTTC. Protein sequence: CASSVGLYSYNEQFF. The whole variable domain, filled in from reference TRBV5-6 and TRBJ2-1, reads DAGVTQSPTHLIKTRGQQVTLRCSPKSGHDTVSWYQQALGQGPQFIFQYYEEEERQRGNFPDRFSGHQFPNYSSELNVNALLLGDSALYLCASSVGLYSYNEQFFGPGTRLTVL.

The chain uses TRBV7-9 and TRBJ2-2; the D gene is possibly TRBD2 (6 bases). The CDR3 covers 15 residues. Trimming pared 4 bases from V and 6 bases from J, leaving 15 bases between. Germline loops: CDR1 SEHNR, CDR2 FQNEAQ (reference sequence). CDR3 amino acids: CASSSILTRPGELFF. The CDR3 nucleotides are TGTGCCAGCAGCTCCATCTTGACTAGACCCGGGGAGCTGTTTTTT.

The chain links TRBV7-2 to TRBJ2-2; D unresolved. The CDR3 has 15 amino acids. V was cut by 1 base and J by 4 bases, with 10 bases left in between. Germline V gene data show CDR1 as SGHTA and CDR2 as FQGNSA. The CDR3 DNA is TGTGCCAGCAGCTTAGTTCTCCTATCCACCGGGGAGCTGTTTTTT. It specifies CASSLVLLSTGELFF.

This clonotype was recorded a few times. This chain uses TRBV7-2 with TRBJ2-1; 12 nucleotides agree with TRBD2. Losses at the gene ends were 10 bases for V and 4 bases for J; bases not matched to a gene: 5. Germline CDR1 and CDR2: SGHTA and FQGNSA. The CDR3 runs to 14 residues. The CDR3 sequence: CATTLAGGYNEQFF. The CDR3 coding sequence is TGTGCCACAACACTAGCGGGGGGATACAATGAGCAGTTCTTC.

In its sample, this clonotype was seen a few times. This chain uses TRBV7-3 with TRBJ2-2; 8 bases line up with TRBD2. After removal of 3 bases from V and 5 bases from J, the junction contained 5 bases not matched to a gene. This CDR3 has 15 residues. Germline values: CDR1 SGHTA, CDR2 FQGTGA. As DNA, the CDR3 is TGTGCCAGCAGCTTTCGGGGGGGACCTACCGGGGAGCTGTTTTTT. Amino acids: CASSFRGGPTGELFF.